This TCR beta chain came from a study of cytomegalovirus exposure and HLA in healthy donors. The PCR had 60 Vbeta and 13 Jbeta primers. TCRdb's table, derived via immunoSEQ multiplex PCR, lists solely in-frame clones and lacks some. The sample yields 35,000 to 55,000 clones, about two thirds seen once. General study findings and limits: Highly shared variants forming one cluster were likely a sequencing artifact. A prior analysis recorded that most TCR beta V segments were productive about 87% or about 30% of the time. V- and J-gene trimming of TCR beta was linked (in a later analysis) to a missense DCLRE1C variant. At a 0.05 false discovery rate, a later analysis found 18,000 or so TCR beta sequences to be associated with HLA alleles.

Worth noting for this clone: Its antigen is undetermined.

This clonotype originated in a woman under 40 in good health and CMV-seronegative. The specimen sequenced was PBMCs.

CDR3 in DNA: TGTGCCAGCAGTACACGAGACAGGGGGCAGTCGAATGAAAAACTGTTTTTT. Encoded protein: CASSTRDRGQSNEKLFF. The V gene is TRBV28, the J gene TRBJ1-4; 10 nucleotides match TRBD1. The CDR3 contains 17 residues. Trimming took 5 bases from V and 5 from J; bases not matched to a gene: 11. CDR1 and CDR2 (germline): MDHEN, SYDVKM.